This T cell receptor (beta chain) was obtained from a study of T cells in Graves' hyperthyroidism and ophthalmopathy. The CDR3 consists of 13 residues. The germline CDR1 and CDR2 sequences are DFQATT and SNEGSKA (reference sequence). V was shortened by 6 bases and J by 3 bases, with 12 bases between the two germline ends. Amplified regions were TCR beta CDR3 sequences from RNA transcripts. During a first-round RT-PCR of the TCR CDR3, the HTBI primer set was used. TCRdb called the multiplex PCR reads again in MiXCR, with one record for every CDR3 protein. The sample has roughly 500,000 distinct CDR3 sequences; approximately 25% are singletons.

This sequence was found in a woman aged 30 to 39 with Graves' ophthalmopathy. The chain employs TRBV20-1 and TRBJ1-5, with D possibly being TRBD1 (6 bases). Sequencing used blood. CDR3 in amino acids: CSAKQGDNQPQHF. The CDR3, as DNA: TGCAGTGCAAAACAGGGTGACAATCAGCCCCAGCATTTT.